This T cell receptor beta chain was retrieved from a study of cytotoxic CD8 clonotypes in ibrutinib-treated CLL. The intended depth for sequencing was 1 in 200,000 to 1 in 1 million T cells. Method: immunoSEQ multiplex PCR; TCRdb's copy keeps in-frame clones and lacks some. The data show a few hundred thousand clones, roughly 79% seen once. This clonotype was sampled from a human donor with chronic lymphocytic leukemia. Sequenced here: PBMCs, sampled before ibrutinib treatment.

CDR3 nucleotides: TGTGCCAGCAGTACGACCAGAGGTTACAATGAGCAGTTCTTC. Its protein product is CASSTTRGYNEQFF. This chain uses TRBV6-5 with TRBJ2-1; D is ambiguous. V dropped 5 bases and J dropped 4 bases, with 12 bases sitting between them. CDR1 and CDR2 (germline): MNHEY, SVGAGI. The CDR3 is 14 amino acids.